The 7 T cell receptor beta chains below were found in one sample sequenced in a study of TIL therapy for anti-PD-1-resistant metastatic lung cancer. Time point: pre-treatment sample, taken before nivolumab and TIL therapy. Pleural nodules or supraclavicular lymph nodes made up most of the excised metastases sampled. The libraries were made with immunoSEQ v3. Assay used: immunoSEQ multiplex PCR; TCRdb lists only in-frame clones, some missing. The table records more than 90,000 clones, 65% of them present only once. This specimen was tumor tissue, taken at baseline. The receptors derive from a person aged 25-80 years with non-small cell lung cancer.

V usage is TRBV7-2 and J usage is TRBJ2-1; 9 nucleotides match TRBD1. V lost 1 base to trimming and J lost 6 bases; unmatched junction nucleotides: 4. Germline assignment: CDR1 SGHTA and CDR2 FQGNSA. The CDR3 is 15 residues long. The CDR3, as DNA: TGTGCCAGCAGCTTAGGAGGGACAGGGACCAATGAGCAGTTCTTC. Protein sequence: CASSLGGTGTNEQFF.

The V gene is TRBV6-6, the J gene TRBJ2-7; D gene uncertain. The V gene's germline CDR1 is MNHNY and CDR2 SVGAGI (reference sequence). CDR3 length: 14 amino acids. Trimming pared 5 bases from V and 2 bases from J, leaving 13 bases between. The CDR3 is CASSTGPFPYEQYF. The DNA of the CDR3 is TGTGCCAGCAGTACCGGACCGTTCCCCTACGAGCAGTACTTC.

The sample holds a few counts of this clone. This sequence joins TRBV7-2 and TRBJ2-3; 8 nucleotides agree with TRBD1. There are 14 residues in the CDR3. After removal of 2 bases from V and 7 bases from J, the junction contained 5 bases not matched to a gene. The germline V gene encodes CDR1 SGHTA and CDR2 FQGNSA. The CDR3 sequence is CASSLQTGENTQYF. For the CDR3, the DNA is TGTGCCAGCAGCTTACAGACAGGGGAAAATACGCAGTATTTT.

The chain has TRBV6-5 and TRBJ1-1; 8 bases map to TRBD1. The V segment lost 6 bases and the J segment 9 bases; nucleotides outside the gene matches: 3. This CDR3 contains 11 residues. CDR1 and CDR2 from the germline V gene are MNHEY and SVGAGI. CDR3 DNA sequence: TGTGCCAGCAGCAGACAGGGGAAAGCTTTCTTT. Protein: CASSRQGKAFF.

About this clone: Other DNA sequences in the same sample also yield this CDR3. V usage is TRBV9 and J usage is TRBJ1-1; D is unresolved. The germline gives CDR1 SGDLS, CDR2 YYNGEE. Trimming took 0 bases from V and 0 from J, leaving 6 bases between them. This CDR3 has 14 amino acids. CDR3 sequence reads: CASSVGGVNTEAFF. CDR3 coding DNA: TGTGCCAGCAGCGTAGGTGGAGTGAACACTGAAGCTTTCTTT.

The V and J genes are TRBV24-1 and TRBJ2-1; D not certain. The CDR3 runs to 11 residues. In germline, CDR1 is KGHDR, CDR2 SFDVKD. The V gene lost 4 bases and the J gene lost 9 bases, with 6 bases spanning the gap. The CDR3 protein is CATSEESEQFF. The DNA for the CDR3 is TGTGCCACCAGTGAGGAATCTGAGCAGTTCTTC.

This chain links TRBV5-1 with TRBJ2-1, with 12 bases aligning to TRBD2. Germline values: CDR1 SGHRS, CDR2 YFSETQ. V dropped 5 bases and J dropped 2; count of bases not matched to a gene: 2. This CDR3 region has 15 residues. CDR3 sequence: CASRLAGGPYNEQFF. As DNA, the CDR3 is TGCGCCAGCAGGCTAGCGGGAGGGCCCTACAATGAGCAGTTCTTC.